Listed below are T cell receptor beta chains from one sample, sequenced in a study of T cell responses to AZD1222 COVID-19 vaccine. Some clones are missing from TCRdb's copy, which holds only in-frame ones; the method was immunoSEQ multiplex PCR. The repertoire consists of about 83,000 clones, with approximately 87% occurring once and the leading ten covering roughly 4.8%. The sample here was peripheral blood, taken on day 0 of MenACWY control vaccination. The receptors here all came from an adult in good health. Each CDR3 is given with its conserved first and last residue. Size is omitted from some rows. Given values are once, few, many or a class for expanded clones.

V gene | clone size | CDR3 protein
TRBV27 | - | CASSLMGLFNEQFF
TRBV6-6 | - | CASSHGQGSNQPQHF
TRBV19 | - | CASTSARTGEGDTQYF
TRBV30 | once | CAWNPNRSNQPQHF
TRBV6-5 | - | CASSSLDRVGNSPLHF
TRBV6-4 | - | CASIALRGGETQYF
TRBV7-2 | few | CASSLLSGGQPQHF
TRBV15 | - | CATSRERQTTDTQYF
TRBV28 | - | CASSLPGQDYGYTF
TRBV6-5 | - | CASSYSVPGQTGELFF